This T cell receptor beta chain appears in the sequencing data of a study of cytomegalovirus exposure and HLA in healthy donors (dated by TCRdb to 2017 to 2019). With respect to the entire study: According to an earlier analysis of a few hundred of the donors, about 180 million T cells yielded 117 million unique TCR beta sequences and 276 Gb of sequence data. Rather than using new phenotypic data, the later analysis identified candidate immune exposures from TCR beta sequences and from how often those sequences occurred across donors. In a later genetic analysis, genome-wide SNP genotypes for about three fifths of the roughly 670 donors were used, and that subset was treated as a discovery cohort. Roughly 300 gigabases of sequencing data and roughly 81 million unique TCR sequences made up an early release that covered under 750 HLA-typed donors. The T cell repertoires of around 730 subjects were profiled by immunosequencing and related to cytomegalovirus serostatus. A handful of DR-DQ haplotypes were handled as single units for association and clustering because linkage in the cohort was strong. A separate validation cohort of over 95 different subjects was used in addition to the 666-subject first cohort. Of the 398 genotyped donors, approximately 80% were placed in the genetic ancestry cluster associated with self-reported Caucasian donors. Among roughly 400 genotyped donors of the cohort, an average of roughly 230,000 unique TCR beta nucleotide sequences was sequenced per donor, of which about 18% were non-productive. In a later analysis, previously published TCR beta repertoires from several hundred donors were re-analyzed and high-resolution HLA genotyping was added so that TCR occurrence patterns could be studied. Donor age, sex, ethnicity and CMV serostatus were collected together with the repertoire data. Every discovery cohort repertoire had been produced on one sequencing platform. The number of typed donors differed by locus: about 629-630 for A, B, C, DRB1 and DQB1; approximately 540 for DQA1; 606 for DPA1; and 450 to 480 for DPB1. The study combined high-throughput TCR immunosequencing, statistical association of individual TCRs with disease status, and machine learning to predict cytomegalovirus infection status. In an earlier analysis of around 540 of the donors, high-throughput TCR beta sequencing was used to judge whether each TCR beta V gene segment behaved as functional or pseudogenic. The study aimed to test whether signatures of past pathogen exposure could be identified by cataloging public T cell receptors. Class I and class II HLA loci were covered by the typing at four-digit resolution. Summary of the overall study and its limitations: The authors suggested that the approach could potentially be generalized to other disease states and immunological phenotypes. The study gave a list of about 150 TCR beta chains associated with cytomegalovirus. A later analysis associated 16,951 TCR beta sequences with specific HLA alleles at a false discovery rate of 0.05. In a later analysis, most CMV-associated TCR beta chains were found to appear HLA-restricted, with HLA associations seemingly driven largely by CMV exposure. Cytomegalovirus status was reported to be diagnosed by the classifier with high specificity and sensitivity in both the original and validation cohorts. In a later analysis, several top co-occurrence clusters were reported to appear linked to parvovirus B19, influenza, CMV and Epstein-Barr virus. Roughly uniform sequencing depth across donors was assumed in presence/absence analyses, although this assumption may not hold. Some IMGT-functional V segments, including TRBV6-2 and TRBV6-3, could not be distinguished by the 87-base-pair reads and were therefore excluded. In an earlier analysis of fewer than 750 of the donors, most TCR beta V segments were observed in productive rearrangements about 87% or about 30% of the time, broadly matching IMGT annotations. In a later analysis, HLA-associated TCR beta chains showed more clonal expansion and lower generation probabilities than non-associated chains that were equally common. A later analysis found that TCR association rates varied across HLA loci, with DRB1 alleles showing the most associated TCRs and HLA-C alleles the fewest. Correlated functional status among segregating V segments might be attributable to linkage disequilibrium, but an unknown experimental factor could not be ruled out. Because HLA typing was missing for some donors at each locus, association tests included only the typed subset. A group of highly shared sequence variants was considered likely to be a technical artifact of the sequencing pipeline. Compared with the roughly 670-donor mean, donors in an Asian-associated ancestry cluster had fewer N-insertions in productive TCRs, according to a later genetic analysis. A later genetic analysis associated a missense DCLRE1C variant with V-gene and J-gene trimming of TCR beta chains, and an independent cohort replicated the association. Assigning TCR associations to individual alleles was difficult when HLA alleles, especially DR and DQ, strongly co-occurred. Immune exposure information for the cohort was limited to CMV serostatus. This cohort had only TCR beta chains sequenced, and the lack of alpha or paired-chain data limited which features could be detected. A few of the identified cytomegalovirus-associated TCR beta chains were confirmed in vitro to be specific for cytomegalovirus antigens. While some public TCRs were present in many individuals, most TCR sequences turned up only very rarely across donors. Because counts were too low, around 18 rarely observed V segments, including chromosome 9 orphons, were left out of the earlier analysis of approximately 500 of the donors. A further reported finding was that TCR beta sequences accurately predicted the HLA-A and HLA-B alleles for most subjects in the first cohort.

The library was made by the immunoSEQ multiplex PCR assay. For the multiplex PCR, a mixture combining 60 forward primers for TCR Vbeta segments and 13 reverse primers for TCR Jbeta segments was used. A multiplex PCR assay on genomic DNA amplified the CDR3 region of rearranged TCR beta genes. Amplified TCR beta libraries were sequenced as 87-base-pair reads on the Illumina HiSeq System. As for the authors' bioinformatics: A later analysis counted around 72 million unique TCR beta chains across the 550 to 750 repertoires, and around 12 million of these chains were shared by at least two donors. To remove PCR and sequencing errors, raw reads were error-corrected and collapsed into unique sequences using a nearest-neighbor algorithm that merged closely related sequences. To assign V, D and J gene segments, CDR3 sequences were aligned to IMGT reference sequences. For a sequence to be retained, at least a six-nucleotide match to both a V gene segment and a J gene segment was required. Rearrangements were called productive when the CDR3 lacked stop codons and stayed in frame with V and J; all others were non-productive. CDR3 was defined by IMGT convention, running from the second conserved V-encoded cysteine to the conserved J-encoded phenylalanine. The earlier analysis of 550 to 650 of the donors excluded any sequence lacking an unambiguous match to a single V gene segment. An earlier analysis of several hundred of the donors called V segments functional above 56.7% productive rearrangements and segregating when the between-donor standard deviation exceeded 5%. A statistical classification framework was built to diagnose cytomegalovirus status from the catalog of TCR beta chain sequences. A later analysis assigned V and J genes by comparing TCR nucleotide sequences with IMGT/GENE-DB human TR gene sequences. Using the TCRdist pipeline, a later analysis assigned CDR3 sequences along with most-parsimonious VDJ recombination scenarios. In a later analysis, each TCR beta chain was defined by its CDR3 amino acid sequence together with its V-gene family, and reads lacking a unique V-gene family were excluded. To address suspected cross-contamination and a sequencing artifact, a later analysis removed approximately 590 highly shared, low-generation-probability nucleotide sequences. A later analysis calculated a clonal expansion index for each public chain from normalized within-repertoire ranks of inferred template counts. Generation probabilities in a later analysis came from a VDJ recombination model fitted to out-of-frame rearrangements, and those results were checked against IGoR. In a later analysis, hypergeometric tests were used to score TCR-TCR, TCR-HLA and TCR-CMV co-occurrence, with a repertoire-size bias correction applied to TCR pairs. In a later analysis, false discovery rates were estimated by permuting HLA or CMV assignments 20 times. In a later analysis, co-occurring TCRs were grouped using DBSCAN, with TCRdist sequence similarity added in when clustering inside HLA-allele-positive subsets. Repertoires with fewer than 30,000 or more than 120,000 public chains, plus five repertoires with anomalous nucleotide sharing, were excluded from co-occurrence clustering. TCRdb took this table from immuneACCESS and kept in-frame rearrangements with V and J called. Such tables lack part of the clones; where checked against another copy, unresolved V genes explain under half of the gap, and the rest is unexplained. D and trimming were read from the DNA, whereas the V and J calls and clone size are those reported in that table. This sample is represented by fewer than 200,000 clones; approximately 80% of them were singletons. About 9.6% of the sample lies in the top ten.

As regards this clone: Its binding antigen is unknown. Nothing much larger sits one base from this clone, and base qualities are not available.

V is pruned by 4 bases and J by 4 bases, leaving 2 bases of the junction without a gene match. The CDR3 goes from the cysteine to the phenylalanine over 12 residues. Only the CDR3 DNA stays, 36 bases, in frame from base 1. CDR1 and CDR2 (SGDLS, YYNGEE) derive from the germline V gene. The cohort comprised fewer than 700 healthy bone marrow donors. Cohort members were all nominally healthy when sampled, although unrecorded immune exposures were likely present. The donor was CMV seropositive and was included in the group of around 300 seropositive cohort members. A peripheral blood sample was provided by each donor, and peripheral blood mononuclear cells were used for TCR beta sequencing. The Qiagen DNeasy Blood Extraction Kit was used to extract genomic DNA from the blood cell samples.

The specimen sequenced was PBMCs. This clonotype originated in a man younger than 35 in good health and CMV-seropositive. The V and J segments used are TRBV9 and TRBJ2-7, with 7 bases aligning to TRBD1. The CDR3 region has the sequence CASSSTGYEQYF. At the DNA level, the sequence is TGTGCCAGCAGCTCGACAGGGTACGAGCAGTACTTC.